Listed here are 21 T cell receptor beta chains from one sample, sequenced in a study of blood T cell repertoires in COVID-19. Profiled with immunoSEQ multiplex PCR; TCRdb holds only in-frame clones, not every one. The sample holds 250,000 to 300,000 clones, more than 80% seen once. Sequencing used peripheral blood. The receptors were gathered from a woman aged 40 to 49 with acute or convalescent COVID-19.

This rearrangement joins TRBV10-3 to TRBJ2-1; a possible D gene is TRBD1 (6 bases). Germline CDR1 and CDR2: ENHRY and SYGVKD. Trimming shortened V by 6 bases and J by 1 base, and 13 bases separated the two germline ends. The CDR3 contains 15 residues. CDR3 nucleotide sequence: TGTGCCATCAGCCTCCGGGACACATCCTACAATGAGCAGTTCTTC. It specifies CAISLRDTSYNEQFF.

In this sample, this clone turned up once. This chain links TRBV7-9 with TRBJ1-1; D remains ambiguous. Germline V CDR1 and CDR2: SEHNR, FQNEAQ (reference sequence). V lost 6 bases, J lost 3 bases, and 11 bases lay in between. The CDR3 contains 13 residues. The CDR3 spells CASSVLEDTEAFF. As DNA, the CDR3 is TGTGCCAGCAGTGTGTTAGAGGACACTGAAGCTTTCTTT.

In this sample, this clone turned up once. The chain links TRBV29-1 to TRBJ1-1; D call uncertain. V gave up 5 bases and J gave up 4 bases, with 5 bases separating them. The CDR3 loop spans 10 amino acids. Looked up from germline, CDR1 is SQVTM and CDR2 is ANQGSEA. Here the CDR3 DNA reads TGCAGCGTTCTGAGCACTGAAGCTTTCTTT. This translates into CSVLSTEAFF.

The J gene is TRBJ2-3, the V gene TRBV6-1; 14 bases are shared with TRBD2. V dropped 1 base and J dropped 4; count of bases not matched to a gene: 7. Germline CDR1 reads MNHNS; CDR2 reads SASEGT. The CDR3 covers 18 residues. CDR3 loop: CASSEGRTSGGFADTQYF. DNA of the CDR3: TGTGCCAGCAGTGAAGGGCGGACTAGCGGGGGGTTTGCAGATACGCAGTATTTT.

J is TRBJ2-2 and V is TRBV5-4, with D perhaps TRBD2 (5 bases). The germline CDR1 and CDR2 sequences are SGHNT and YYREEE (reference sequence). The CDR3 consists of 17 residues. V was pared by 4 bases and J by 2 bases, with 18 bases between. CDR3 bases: TGTGCCAGCAGCAGCGGACGCATATTCTCAAACACCGGGGAGCTGTTTTTT. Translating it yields CASSSGRIFSNTGELFF.

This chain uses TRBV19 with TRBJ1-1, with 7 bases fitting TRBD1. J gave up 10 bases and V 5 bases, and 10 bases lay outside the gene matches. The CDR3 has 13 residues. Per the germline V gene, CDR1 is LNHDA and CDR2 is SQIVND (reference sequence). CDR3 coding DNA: TGTGCCAGTAGTGGGACAGTTACTTTGGGAGCTTTCTTT. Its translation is CASSGTVTLGAFF.

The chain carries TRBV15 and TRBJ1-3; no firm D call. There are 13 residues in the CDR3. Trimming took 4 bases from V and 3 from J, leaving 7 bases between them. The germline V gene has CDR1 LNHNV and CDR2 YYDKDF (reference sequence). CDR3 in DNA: TGTGCCACCAGCATTCCTCTTGGAAACACCATATATTTT. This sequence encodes CATSIPLGNTIYF.

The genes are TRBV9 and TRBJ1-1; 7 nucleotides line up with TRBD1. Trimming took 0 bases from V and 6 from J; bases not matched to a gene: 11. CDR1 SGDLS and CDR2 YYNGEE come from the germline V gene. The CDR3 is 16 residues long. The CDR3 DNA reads TGTGCCAGCAGCGTAGCCATCCGCCAGGGGGATTCTGAAGCTTTCTTT. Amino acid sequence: CASSVAIRQGDSEAFF.

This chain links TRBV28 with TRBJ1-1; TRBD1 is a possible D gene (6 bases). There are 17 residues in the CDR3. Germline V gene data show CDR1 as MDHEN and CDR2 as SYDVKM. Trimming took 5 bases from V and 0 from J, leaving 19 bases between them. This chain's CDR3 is CASSANRVRGVNTEAFF. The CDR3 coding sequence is TGTGCCAGCAGTGCAAACAGGGTCCGTGGGGTGAACACTGAAGCTTTCTTT.

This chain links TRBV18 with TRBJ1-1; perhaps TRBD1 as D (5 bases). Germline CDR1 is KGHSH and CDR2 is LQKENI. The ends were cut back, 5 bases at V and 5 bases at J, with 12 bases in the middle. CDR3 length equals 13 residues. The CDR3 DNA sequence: TGTGCCAGCTCAGGGGTCAGGGATACTGAAGCTTTCTTT. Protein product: CASSGVRDTEAFF.

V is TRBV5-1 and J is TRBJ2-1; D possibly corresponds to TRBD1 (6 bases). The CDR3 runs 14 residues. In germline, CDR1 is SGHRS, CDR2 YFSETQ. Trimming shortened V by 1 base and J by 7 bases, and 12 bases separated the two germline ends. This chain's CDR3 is CASSLQGLENEQFF. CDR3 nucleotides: TGCGCCAGCAGCTTGCAGGGGCTCGAGAATGAGCAGTTCTTC.

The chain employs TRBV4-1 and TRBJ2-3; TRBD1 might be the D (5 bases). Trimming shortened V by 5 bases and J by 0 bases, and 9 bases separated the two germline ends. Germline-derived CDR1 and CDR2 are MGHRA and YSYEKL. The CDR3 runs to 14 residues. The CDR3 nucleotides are TGCGCCAGCAGCTCGCAGGGAAGCACAGATACGCAGTATTTT. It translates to CASSSQGSTDTQYF.

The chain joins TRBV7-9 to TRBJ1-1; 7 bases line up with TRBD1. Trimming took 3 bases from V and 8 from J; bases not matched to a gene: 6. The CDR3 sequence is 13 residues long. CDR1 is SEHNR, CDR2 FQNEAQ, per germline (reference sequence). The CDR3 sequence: CASSFRQGAEAFF. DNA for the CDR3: TGTGCCAGCAGCTTCCGACAGGGCGCAGAAGCTTTCTTT. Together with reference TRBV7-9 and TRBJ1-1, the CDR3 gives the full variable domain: DTGVSQNPRHKITKRGQNVTFRCDPISEHNRLYWYRQTLGQGPEFLTYFQNEAQLEKSRLLSDRFSAERPKGSFSTLEIQRTEQGDSAMYLCASSFRQGAEAFFGQGTRLTVV.

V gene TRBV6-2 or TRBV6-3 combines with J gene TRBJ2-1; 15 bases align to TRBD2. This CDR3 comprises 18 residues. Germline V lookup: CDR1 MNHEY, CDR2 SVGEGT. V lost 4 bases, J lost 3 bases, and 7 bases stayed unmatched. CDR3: CASSSRTSGGAIYNEQFF. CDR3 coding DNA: TGTGCCAGCAGTTCCCGGACTAGCGGGGGGGCAATCTACAATGAGCAGTTCTTC.

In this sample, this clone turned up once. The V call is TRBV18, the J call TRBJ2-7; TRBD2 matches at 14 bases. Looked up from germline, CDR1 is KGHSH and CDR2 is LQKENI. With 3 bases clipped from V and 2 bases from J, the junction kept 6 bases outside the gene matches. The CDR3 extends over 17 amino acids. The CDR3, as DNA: TGTGCCAGCTCACCGGGACTAGCGGGGGTTTTCCCCTACGAGCAGTACGTC. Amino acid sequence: CASSPGLAGVFPYEQYV.

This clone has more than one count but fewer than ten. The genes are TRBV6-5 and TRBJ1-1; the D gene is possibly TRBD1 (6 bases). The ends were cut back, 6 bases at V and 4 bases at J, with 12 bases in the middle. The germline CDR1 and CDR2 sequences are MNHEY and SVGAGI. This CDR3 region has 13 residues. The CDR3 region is CASRTGPGTEAFF. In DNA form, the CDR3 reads TGTGCCAGCAGAACAGGGCCGGGCACTGAAGCTTTCTTT.

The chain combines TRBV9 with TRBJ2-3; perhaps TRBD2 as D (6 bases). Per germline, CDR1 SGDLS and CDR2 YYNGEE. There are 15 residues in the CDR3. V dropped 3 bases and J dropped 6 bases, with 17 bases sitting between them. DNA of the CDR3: TGTGCCAGCAGCGGGGGGGTTCCCCTCCGGGATACGCAGTATTTT. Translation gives CASSGGVPLRDTQYF.

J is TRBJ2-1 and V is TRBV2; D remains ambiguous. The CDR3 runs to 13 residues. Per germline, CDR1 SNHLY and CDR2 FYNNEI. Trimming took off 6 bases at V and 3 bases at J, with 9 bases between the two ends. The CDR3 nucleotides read TGTGCCAGCAGGGAGTCCAGCTACAATGAGCAGTTCTTC. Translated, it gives CASRESSYNEQFF.

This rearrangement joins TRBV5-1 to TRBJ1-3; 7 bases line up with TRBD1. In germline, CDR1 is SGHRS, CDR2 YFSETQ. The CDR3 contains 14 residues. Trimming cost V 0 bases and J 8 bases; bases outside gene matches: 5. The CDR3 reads CASSLATGADTIYF. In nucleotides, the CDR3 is TGCGCCAGCAGCTTGGCCACAGGGGCGGACACCATATATTTT.

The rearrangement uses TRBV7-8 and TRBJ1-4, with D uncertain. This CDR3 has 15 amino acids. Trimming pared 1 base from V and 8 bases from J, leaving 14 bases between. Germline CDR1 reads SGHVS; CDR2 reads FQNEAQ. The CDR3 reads CASSLVGGEGEKLFF. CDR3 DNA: TGTGCCAGCAGCTTAGTTGGTGGGGAGGGAGAAAAACTGTTTTTT.

In nucleotides, the CDR3 is TGTGCCAGTAGTATACCAACACAGGGCTTCTCCTACAATGAGCAGTTCTTC. Its protein product is CASSIPTQGFSYNEQFF. The chain carries TRBV19 and TRBJ2-1; tentative D call: TRBD1 (6 bases). This CDR3 comprises 17 residues. Germline V gene data show CDR1 as LNHDA and CDR2 as SQIVND (reference sequence). Trimming took off 2 bases at V and 0 bases at J, with 14 bases between the two ends.